Following are 27 T cell receptor beta chains from one sample sequenced in a study of patients and donors after allogeneic stem cell transplantation. One entry per CDR3 protein results from TCRdb running MiXCR on the RT-PCR reads. The table records tens of thousands of distinct CDR3 sequences, under 50% of them present only once. The source material was blood, either unsorted or a sorted T cell fraction (not recorded which). The receptors derive from a human donor who was either an allogeneic HSCT recipient or a stem cell or donor lymphocyte infusion donor (not recorded which). It is not recorded whose cells these are; they may come from a transplant donor.

Only a few counts were recorded for this clonotype. The chain employs TRBV29-1 and TRBJ1-1; no definite D call. Germline loops: CDR1 SQVTM, CDR2 ANQGSEA. The CDR3 is made up of 13 amino acids. V lost 4 bases and J lost 0, with 9 bases in between. CDR3 DNA sequence: TGCAGCGTTGTGCGGGGATTGAACACTGAAGCTTTCTTT. The encoded protein is CSVVRGLNTEAFF.

This clonotype was detected a few times. V and J are TRBV5-1 and TRBJ1-1; 7 nucleotides line up with TRBD1. The CDR3 runs to 17 residues. V lost 1 base, J lost 1 base, and 10 bases stayed unmatched. Germline V gene sequence: CDR1 SGHRS, CDR2 YFSETQ. The CDR3 DNA reads TGCGCCAGCAGCTTGCCCGGGACAGCCCCCCCGAACACTGAAGCTTTCTTT. It specifies CASSLPGTAPPNTEAFF.

In its sample, this clonotype was seen a few times. The CDR3 DNA reads as TGTGCCAGCAGTTTAGGCAGGGTGCTCCAGCATTTT. Translated: CASSLGRVLQHF. V gene TRBV12-3 or TRBV12-4 combines with J gene TRBJ1-5; D perhaps matches TRBD1 (5 bases). Trimming pared 1 base from V and 12 bases from J, leaving 10 bases between. The CDR3 runs to 12 residues.

CDR3 nucleotide sequence: TGTGCCAGCAGTTTCGGTTCCGGGGCCTATGAAAAACTGTTTTTT. This sequence encodes CASSFGSGAYEKLFF. The genes are TRBV27 and TRBJ1-4; the D gene is possibly TRBD1 (5 bases). The germline V gene has CDR1 MNHEY and CDR2 SMNVEV (reference sequence). V gave up 3 bases and J gave up 6 bases, with 14 bases separating them. This CDR3 region has 15 residues.

V usage is TRBV4-3 and J usage is TRBJ1-2; D ambiguous. Per the germline V gene, CDR1 is LGHNA and CDR2 is YSLEER. With 1 base removed from V and 3 bases from J, the gap between germline ends came to 15 bases. The CDR3 has 16 amino acids. CDR3 in amino acids: CASSQVSLLSHYGYTF. The CDR3, as DNA: TGCGCCAGCAGCCAAGTGTCACTCCTATCGCACTATGGCTACACCTTC.

The rearrangement joins TRBV29-1 to TRBJ1-1, with D perhaps TRBD1 (5 bases). The V and J ends lost 6 bases and 5 bases respectively, with 10 bases between them. The CDR3 contains 11 residues. Germline V CDR1 and CDR2: SQVTM, ANQGSEA. The CDR3 DNA follows: TGCAGCGTCCAGGGAAATACTGAAGCTTTCTTT. It encodes CSVQGNTEAFF.

J is TRBJ1-2 and V is TRBV6-6; 7 nucleotides match TRBD1. Unmatched junction bases numbered 10, after V lost 5 bases and J lost 4 bases. This CDR3 has 15 residues. The germline CDR1 and CDR2 sequences are MNHNY and SVGAGI (reference sequence). CDR3 in amino acids: CASSTSDGQVYGYTF. The CDR3 DNA reads TGTGCCAGCAGTACGAGCGACGGACAGGTCTATGGCTACACCTTC.

This clonotype appeared a single time. The chain combines TRBV20-1 with TRBJ2-7; D is ambiguous. CDR1 DFQATT and CDR2 SNEGSKA come from the germline V gene (reference sequence). Trimming removed 1 base from V and 0 bases from J, with 7 bases in between. CDR3 length: 13 amino acids. CDR3 in amino acids: CSARATNSYEQYF. The CDR3 DNA follows: TGCAGTGCTAGAGCAACTAACTCCTACGAGCAGTACTTC.

This clonotype turned up a few times. V and J are TRBV9 and TRBJ1-1, with D unresolved. CDR3 size: 13 residues. The V end lost 2 bases, the J end lost 2 bases, and 7 bases lay between the germline ends. The germline V gene encodes CDR1 SGDLS and CDR2 YYNGEE. CDR3 sequence (DNA): TGTGCCAGCAGCGTCGCTCTTAACACTGAAGCTTTCTTT. Amino acid sequence: CASSVALNTEAFF. Combining the CDR3 with reference TRBV9 and TRBJ1-1 gives the whole variable domain DSGVTQTPKHLITATGQRVTLRCSPRSGDLSVYWYQQSLDQGLQFLIQYYNGEERAKGNILERFSAQQFPDLHSELNLSSLELGDSALYFCASSVALNTEAFFGQGTRLTVV.

The sample holds many counts of this clonotype. This rearrangement joins TRBV28 to TRBJ1-1, with 8 bases aligning to TRBD1. The CDR3 contains 14 residues. Germline V lookup: CDR1 MDHEN, CDR2 SYDVKM. With 6 bases clipped from V and 1 base from J, the junction kept 4 bases outside the gene matches. The CDR3 DNA reads as TGTGCCAGCAGCTCCGGGACAGGGAACACTGAAGCTTTCTTT. Its translation: CASSSGTGNTEAFF.

The chain has TRBV5-5 and TRBJ1-4; D is undetermined. V lost 0 bases and J 0 bases, leaving 12 bases between the germline ends. The length of the CDR3 is 17 residues. Per germline, CDR1 SGHKS and CDR2 YYEKEE (reference sequence). The CDR3 region is CASSLVPAASTNEKLFF. The CDR3 DNA reads as TGTGCCAGCAGCTTGGTACCAGCCGCCTCAACTAATGAAAAACTGTTTTTT. The full variable domain, rest sourced from reference TRBV5-5 and TRBJ1-4, is DAGVTQSPTHLIKTRGQQVTLRCSPISGHKSVSWYQQVLGQGPQFIFQYYEKEERGRGNFPDRFSARQFPNYSSELNVNALLLGDSALYLCASSLVPAASTNEKLFFGSGTQLSVL.

This sequence joins TRBV28 and TRBJ1-1; D not certain. V was trimmed by 7 bases and J by 6 bases, leaving 18 bases between them. The CDR3 contains 14 residues. Germline CDR1 reads MDHEN; CDR2 reads SYDVKM. The CDR3 sequence is CASNLENRAPEAFF. As DNA, the CDR3 is TGTGCCAGCAACTTAGAGAACCGGGCACCTGAAGCTTTCTTT.

The chain couples TRBV20-1 to TRBJ1-1, with 7 positions matching TRBD1. The length of the CDR3 is 14 residues. V was clipped by 0 bases and J by 6 bases; unmatched bases: 7. Per germline, CDR1 DFQATT and CDR2 SNEGSKA (reference sequence). The DNA of the CDR3 is TGCAGTGCTAGAGATTCCCGGACAGGCCCTGAAGCTTTCTTT. Translation gives CSARDSRTGPEAFF.

V usage is TRBV10-3 and J usage is TRBJ1-2; a possible D gene is TRBD1 (6 bases). The CDR3 consists of 15 residues. V lost 2 bases, J lost 4 bases, and 14 bases lay in between. Germline CDR1 ENHRY, CDR2 SYGVKD. This CDR3 is CAISENGGLRYGYTF. CDR3 nucleotides: TGTGCCATCAGTGAGAATGGGGGGCTTCGCTATGGCTACACCTTC.

The genes are TRBV4-1 and TRBJ2-7; maybe TRBD1 (6 bases). Germline V lookup: CDR1 MGHRA, CDR2 YSYEKL. The CDR3 has 16 residues. Trimming cost V 3 bases and J 1 base, with 16 bases left between them. The CDR3 DNA sequence: TGCGCCAGCAGCCACCTGGACAGAAGGCATTCCTACGAGCAGTACTTC. Protein sequence: CASSHLDRRHSYEQYF.

The V call is TRBV12-3 or TRBV12-4, the J call TRBJ1-2; TRBD1 is a possible D gene (6 bases). The CDR3 is 13 residues long. The germline V and J ends were trimmed by 10 bases and 2 bases, with 14 bases remaining between them. The CDR3 DNA sequence: TGTGCCATCCCTAACAGGGAGAACTATGGCTACACCTTC. Its protein is CAIPNRENYGYTF.

The J gene is TRBJ1-2, the V gene TRBV29-1; D might be TRBD1 (5 bases). Germline assignment: CDR1 SQVTM and CDR2 ANQGSEA. V was trimmed by 1 base and J by 8 bases, leaving 14 bases between them. The CDR3 is 13 amino acids. CDR3 sequence: CSVEVVAGRGYTF. The CDR3 DNA follows: TGCAGCGTTGAAGTCGTGGCAGGGCGAGGCTACACCTTC.

V usage is TRBV3-1 and J usage is TRBJ2-1, with D maybe TRBD1 (6 bases). The CDR3 loop spans 15 amino acids. Germline V gives CDR1 LGHDT, CDR2 YNNKEL (reference sequence). Trimming pared 4 bases from V and 5 bases from J, leaving 15 bases between. In DNA, the CDR3 is TGTGCCAGCAGCCTTCAGGGGACCCTGAACAATGAGCAGTTCTTC. Its protein product is CASSLQGTLNNEQFF.

CDR3 nucleotide sequence: TGTGCCAGCAGTTTAGCGGTGGGGGGCAGGACAGATACGCAGTATTTT. Protein: CASSLAVGGRTDTQYF. The chain is built from TRBV12-3 or TRBV12-4 and TRBJ2-3; TRBD1 or TRBD2 may be the D gene (6 bases each). V lost 0 bases to trimming and J lost 3 bases, with 13 bases between them. The CDR3 spans 16 residues.

This clonotype appeared a few times. This rearrangement joins TRBV20-1 to TRBJ1-5, with D possibly being TRBD1 (6 bases). The V gene lost 8 bases and the J gene lost 2 bases, with 13 bases spanning the gap. CDR1 is DFQATT and CDR2 is SNEGSKA in the germline V gene (reference sequence). This CDR3 has 13 residues. The CDR3 DNA sequence: TGCAGTTCCACAGGGAAGGGCAATCAGCCCCAGCATTTT. Its translation is CSSTGKGNQPQHF.

This clonotype was counted between two and nine times. The chain links TRBV9 to TRBJ1-5, with TRBD1 as a possible D gene (5 bases). Germline V gene sequence: CDR1 SGDLS, CDR2 YYNGEE. The CDR3 is 15 amino acids. The ends were cut back, 0 bases at V and 2 bases at J, with 9 bases in the middle. CDR3 residues: CASSVGGTGNQPQHF. CDR3 bases: TGTGCCAGCAGCGTAGGAGGGACGGGCAATCAGCCCCAGCATTTT. The full variable domain, with the rest looked up from reference TRBV9 and TRBJ1-5, is DSGVTQTPKHLITATGQRVTLRCSPRSGDLSVYWYQQSLDQGLQFLIQYYNGEERAKGNILERFSAQQFPDLHSELNLSSLELGDSALYFCASSVGGTGNQPQHFGDGTRLSIL.

The gene calls are TRBV29-1 and TRBJ1-3, with unresolved D. V was shortened by 3 bases and J by 0 bases, with 9 bases between the two germline ends. CDR3 length: 14 amino acids. Per germline, CDR1 SQVTM and CDR2 ANQGSEA. The CDR3: CSVEWRDSGNTIYF. DNA of the CDR3: TGCAGCGTTGAGTGGAGGGACTCTGGAAACACCATATATTTT.

This chain links TRBV19 with TRBJ2-7, with unresolved D. Per germline, CDR1 LNHDA and CDR2 SQIVND (reference sequence). This CDR3 is built from 15 residues. The V gene lost 1 base and the J gene lost 2 bases, with 12 bases spanning the gap. This CDR3 reads CASSIGPGLAYEQYF. Here the CDR3 DNA reads TGTGCCAGTAGTATAGGTCCGGGCTTGGCCTACGAGCAGTACTTC.

J is TRBJ1-2 and V is TRBV29-1; a possible D gene is TRBD1 (5 bases). The germline V and J ends were trimmed by 5 bases and 8 bases, with 15 bases remaining between them. The CDR3 runs to 12 residues. Germline loops: CDR1 SQVTM, CDR2 ANQGSEA. The CDR3 sequence is CSVPGPGGGYTF. The CDR3 DNA sequence: TGCAGCGTTCCGGGCCCCGGGGGAGGCTACACCTTC.

This clonotype has more than one count but fewer than ten. This chain uses TRBV7-2 with TRBJ1-5; 7 positions agree with TRBD1. CDR1 SGHTA and CDR2 FQGNSA come from the germline V gene. The V segment lost 5 bases and the J segment 6 bases; nucleotides outside the gene matches: 7. This CDR3 is 14 amino acids long. The CDR3 loop is CASSLDRDGQPQHF. CDR3 bases: TGTGCCAGCAGCCTCGACAGGGATGGTCAGCCCCAGCATTTT.

This clonotype was seen just once. CDR3: CASSYREVSYEQYF. The DNA of the CDR3 is TGTGCCAGCAGTTACAGGGAAGTGTCCTACGAGCAGTACTTC. V usage is TRBV6-2 or TRBV6-3 and J usage is TRBJ2-7; D is unresolved. CDR3 length: 14 residues. The V gene lost 2 bases and the J gene lost 1 base, with 9 bases spanning the gap. Germline V gives CDR1 MNHEY, CDR2 SVGEGT.

The rearrangement links TRBV5-1 to TRBJ1-2, with 8 bases fitting TRBD1. The V segment lost 0 bases and the J segment 2 bases; nucleotides outside the gene matches: 12. Germline CDR1 and CDR2: SGHRS and YFSETQ. The CDR3 spans 18 residues. The DNA of the CDR3 is TGCGCCAGCAGCTTGGAGGGGACAGGCGAGACCTCCAACTATGGCTACACCTTC. It yields the protein CASSLEGTGETSNYGYTF.